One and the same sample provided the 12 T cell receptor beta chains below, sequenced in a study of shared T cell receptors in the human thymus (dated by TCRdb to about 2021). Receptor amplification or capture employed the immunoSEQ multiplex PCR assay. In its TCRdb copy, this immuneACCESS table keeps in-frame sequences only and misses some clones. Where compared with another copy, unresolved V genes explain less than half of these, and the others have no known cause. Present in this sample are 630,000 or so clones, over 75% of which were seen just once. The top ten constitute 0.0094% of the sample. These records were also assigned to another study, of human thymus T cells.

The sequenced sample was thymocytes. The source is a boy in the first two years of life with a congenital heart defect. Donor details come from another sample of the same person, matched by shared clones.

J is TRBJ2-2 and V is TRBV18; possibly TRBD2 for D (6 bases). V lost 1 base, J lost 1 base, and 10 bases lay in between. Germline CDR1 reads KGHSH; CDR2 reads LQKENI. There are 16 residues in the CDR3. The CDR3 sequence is CASSPLAGKNTGELFF. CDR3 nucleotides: TGTGCCAGCTCACCACTCGCGGGGAAGAACACCGGGGAGCTGTTTTTT.

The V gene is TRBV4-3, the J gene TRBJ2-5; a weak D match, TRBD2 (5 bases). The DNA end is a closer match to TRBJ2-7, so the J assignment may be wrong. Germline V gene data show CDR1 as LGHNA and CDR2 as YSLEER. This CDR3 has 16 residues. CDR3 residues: CASSQDLRGPGYEQYF. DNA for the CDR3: TGCGCCAGCAGCCAAGATTTGAGAGGGCCGGGGTACGAGCAGTACTTC.

As DNA, the CDR3 is TGCGCCAGCAGCCAAGAGAGGGACAGGGTGGCCTCAGATACGCAGTATTTT. Its protein product is CASSQERDRVASDTQYF. The rearrangement uses TRBV4-3 and TRBJ2-3, with 9 bases fitting TRBD1. The CDR3 sequence is 17 residues long. V shed 0 bases and J 4 bases; nucleotides not matched to a gene: 8. Per germline, CDR1 LGHNA and CDR2 YSLEER.

CDR3 nucleotide sequence: TGTGCCAGCAGCCCCAAAGGACTGGACTCCTACGAGCAGTACTTC. Its protein is CASSPKGLDSYEQYF. V usage is TRBV11-2 and J usage is TRBJ2-7; perhaps TRBD2 as D (5 bases). The CDR3 sequence is 15 residues long. Germline V lookup: CDR1 SGHAT, CDR2 FQNNGV. The V gene lost 5 bases and the J gene lost 0 bases, with 14 bases spanning the gap.

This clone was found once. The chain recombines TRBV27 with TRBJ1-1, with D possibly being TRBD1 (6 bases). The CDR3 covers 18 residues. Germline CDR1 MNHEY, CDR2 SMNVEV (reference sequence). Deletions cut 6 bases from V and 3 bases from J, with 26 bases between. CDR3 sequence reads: CASSLRGRRGWMDTEAFF. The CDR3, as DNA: TGTGCCAGCAGCCTCAGGGGTCGCAGGGGCTGGATGGACACTGAAGCTTTCTTT.

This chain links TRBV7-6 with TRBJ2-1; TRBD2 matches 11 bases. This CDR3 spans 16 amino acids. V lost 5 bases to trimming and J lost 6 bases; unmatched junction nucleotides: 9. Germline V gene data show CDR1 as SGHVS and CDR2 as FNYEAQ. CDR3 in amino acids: CASSLLQLAGANEQFF. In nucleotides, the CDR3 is TGTGCCAGCAGCCTACTGCAACTAGCGGGGGCCAATGAGCAGTTCTTC.

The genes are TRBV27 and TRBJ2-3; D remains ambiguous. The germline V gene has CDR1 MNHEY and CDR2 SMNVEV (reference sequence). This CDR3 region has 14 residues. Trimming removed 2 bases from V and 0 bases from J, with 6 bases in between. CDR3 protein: CASSLRRSTDTQYF. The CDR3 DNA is TGTGCCAGCAGTTTACGCAGGAGCACAGATACGCAGTATTTT.

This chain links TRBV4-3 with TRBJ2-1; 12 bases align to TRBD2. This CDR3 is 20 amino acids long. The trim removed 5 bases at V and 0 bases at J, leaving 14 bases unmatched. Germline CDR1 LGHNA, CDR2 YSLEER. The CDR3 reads CASSVSRLAGAGGSYNEQFF. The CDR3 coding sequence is TGCGCCAGCAGCGTATCCCGACTAGCGGGAGCCGGGGGCTCCTACAATGAGCAGTTCTTC.

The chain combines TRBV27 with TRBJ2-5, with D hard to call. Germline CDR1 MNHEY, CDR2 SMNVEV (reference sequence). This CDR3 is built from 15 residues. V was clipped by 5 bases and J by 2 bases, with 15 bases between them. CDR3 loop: CASSPHLNHQETQYF. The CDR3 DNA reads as TGTGCCAGCAGTCCACACCTTAACCATCAAGAGACCCAGTACTTC.

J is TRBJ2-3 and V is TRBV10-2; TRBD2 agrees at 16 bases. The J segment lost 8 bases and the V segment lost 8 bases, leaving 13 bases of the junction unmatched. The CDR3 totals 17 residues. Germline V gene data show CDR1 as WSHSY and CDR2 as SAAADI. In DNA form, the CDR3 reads TGCGCCAGCGCCGGCGGCGGGACTAGCGGGGGGGCCCGTACGCAGTATTTT. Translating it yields CASAGGGTSGGARTQYF.

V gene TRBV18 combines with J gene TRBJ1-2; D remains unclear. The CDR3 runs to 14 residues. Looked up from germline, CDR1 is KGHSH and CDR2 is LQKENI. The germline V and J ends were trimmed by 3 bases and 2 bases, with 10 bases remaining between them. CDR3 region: CASSPPDKNYGYTF. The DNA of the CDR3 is TGTGCCAGCTCACCCCCCGACAAGAACTATGGCTACACCTTC.

The chain's CDR3 is CATSSESRLRGGSNEKLFF. In DNA, the CDR3 is TGTGCCACCAGCAGCGAATCCAGACTACGTGGGGGGAGCAATGAAAAACTGTTTTTT. This chain uses TRBV15 with TRBJ1-4; TRBD1 might be the D (5 bases). V was shortened by 3 bases and J by 5 bases, with 25 bases between the two germline ends. CDR1 and CDR2 (germline): LNHNV, YYDKDF (reference sequence). This CDR3 has 19 amino acids.